This entry lists 18 T cell receptor beta chains sequenced from one sample in a study of beta chain features in type 1 diabetes. Notes on the study in general: Shorter TCRB CDR3s, moderately but significantly so, were found in Type 1 diabetes patients in all four CD4+ subsets.

Antigens of these TCRs are unknown. Expressed TCRB transcripts were sequenced after all isolated RNA was converted to cDNA. TCRdb's table, derived via immunoSEQ multiplex PCR, lists solely in-frame clones and lacks some. Here the sample spans over 650,000 clones, around an eighth being singletons. The sequenced sample was naive CD4+ T cells from blood. The source is a man younger than 35 with type 1 diabetes.

This clone was found a few times. The chain has TRBV2 and TRBJ2-1; no definite D call. This CDR3 is built from 15 residues. The V end lost 0 bases, the J end lost 3 bases, and 9 bases lay between the germline ends. CDR1 and CDR2 from the germline V gene are SNHLY and FYNNEI. The CDR3, as DNA: TGTGCCAGCAGTGAAGCATCAGGAGTCTACAATGAGCAGTTCTTC. It codes for CASSEASGVYNEQFF.

This clone was picked up a small number of times. This sequence joins TRBV30 and TRBJ2-7; 9 bases align to TRBD2. CDR3 length: 14 amino acids. Germline V CDR1 and CDR2: GTSNPN, SVGIG (reference sequence). V lost 4 bases, J lost 2 bases, and 6 bases stayed unmatched. CDR3 residues: CAWKVAGVAYEQYF. The CDR3, as DNA: TGTGCCTGGAAGGTAGCGGGAGTAGCCTACGAGCAGTACTTC.

The rearrangement links TRBV19 to TRBJ2-7; 9 positions agree with TRBD1. The CDR3 has 15 residues. The J segment lost 6 bases and the V segment lost 5 bases, leaving 11 bases of the junction unmatched. Germline lookup yields CDR1 LNHDA and CDR2 SQIVND (reference sequence). In nucleotides, the CDR3 is TGTGCCAGTAGTTCCTTGGGACAGGGAGGCGGCGAGCAGTACTTC. Protein: CASSSLGQGGGEQYF. The full variable domain, completed using reference TRBV19 and TRBJ2-7, is DGGITQSPKYLFRKEGQNVTLSCEQNLNHDAMYWYRQDPGQGLRLIYYSQIVNDFQKGDIAEGYSVSREKKESFPLTVTSAQKNPTAFYLCASSSLGQGGGEQYFGPGTRLTVT.

This clone was seen only a few times. The chain recombines TRBV14 with TRBJ1-1; no clear D gene. The CDR3 runs 13 residues. The V end lost 1 base, the J end lost 4 bases, and 7 bases lay between the germline ends. Germline CDR1 is SGHDN and CDR2 is FVKESK. CDR3 sequence (DNA): TGTGCCAGCAGCCAAGGTTTTTCCACTGAAGCTTTCTTT. Protein sequence: CASSQGFSTEAFF.

This clone was detected a few times. The chain combines TRBV10-3 with TRBJ1-2; D remains ambiguous. CDR1 and CDR2 from the germline V gene are ENHRY and SYGVKD. With 3 bases removed from V and 8 bases from J, the gap between germline ends came to 13 bases. This CDR3 region has 13 residues. This CDR3 is CAISDGEKGGYTF. The CDR3 nucleotides are TGTGCCATCAGTGACGGGGAGAAAGGGGGCTACACCTTC.

CDR3 sequence (DNA): TGTGCCAGCAGGCCCGGGACGGACCAAGAGACCCAGTACTTC. This gives the protein CASRPGTDQETQYF. The chain uses TRBV28 and TRBJ2-5; D could derive from TRBD1 or TRBD2 (5 bases each). The CDR3 length is 14 residues. The V and J ends lost 6 bases and 0 bases respectively, with 11 bases between them. The germline gives CDR1 MDHEN, CDR2 SYDVKM.

This clone has a handful of counts. This sample also contains other DNA sequences that code for the same CDR3. The V gene is TRBV30, the J gene TRBJ2-7; a weak D match, TRBD2 (6 bases). The CDR3 loop spans 14 amino acids. V was trimmed by 0 bases and J by 0 bases, leaving 9 bases between them. The germline gives CDR1 GTSNPN, CDR2 SVGIG (reference sequence). The CDR3 is CAWSVGGYSYEQYF. CDR3 nucleotide sequence: TGTGCCTGGAGTGTGGGAGGTTACTCCTACGAGCAGTACTTC. Filled out from reference TRBV30 and TRBJ2-7, the complete variable domain reads SQTIHQWPATLVQPVGSPLSLECTVEGTSNPNLYWYRQAAGRGLQLLFYSVGIGQISSEVPQNLSASRPQDRQFILSSKKLLLSDSGFYLCAWSVGGYSYEQYFGPGTRLTVT.

V gene TRBV4-3 combines with J gene TRBJ2-1; 7 nucleotides align to TRBD2. Germline trimming cut 1 base from V and 7 bases from J; bases unmatched to any gene: 10. The CDR3 has 16 residues. Germline assignment: CDR1 LGHNA and CDR2 YSLEER. The CDR3 is CASSQGSGLVDNEQFF. DNA for the CDR3: TGCGCCAGCAGCCAAGGTTCAGGACTAGTGGATAATGAGCAGTTCTTC.

This chain joins TRBV7-9 and TRBJ1-5, with no clear D. V shed 2 bases and J shed 4 bases, with 12 bases lying between them. This CDR3 has 15 residues. CDR1 and CDR2 from the germline V gene are SEHNR and FQNEAQ (reference sequence). The CDR3 protein is CASSLSTAFNQPQHF. As DNA, the CDR3 is TGTGCCAGCAGCTTAAGTACGGCTTTTAATCAGCCCCAGCATTTT.

Only a few counts were recorded for this clone. V and J are TRBV27 and TRBJ1-5; D might be TRBD1 (6 bases). Germline V gives CDR1 MNHEY, CDR2 SMNVEV (reference sequence). The V and J ends lost 8 bases and 4 bases respectively, with 15 bases between them. There are 14 residues in the CDR3. CDR3 DNA sequence: TGTGCCAGCCGGGTGGACAGTTCAAATCAGCCCCAGCATTTT. Amino acids: CASRVDSSNQPQHF.

This clone appeared a few times. The chain combines TRBV29-1 with TRBJ2-7; the D is unclear. Germline CDR1 is SQVTM and CDR2 is ANQGSEA. The CDR3 has 11 amino acids. Trimming pared 4 bases from V and 3 bases from J, leaving 7 bases between. The DNA of the CDR3 is TGCAGCGTTGTACAGTACTACGAGCAGTACTTC. Translated, it gives CSVVQYYEQYF.

This clone appeared a few times. The chain links TRBV13 to TRBJ2-5; D is perhaps TRBD1 (6 bases). The ends were cut back, 4 bases at V and 5 bases at J, with 11 bases in the middle. Germline lookup yields CDR1 PRHDT and CDR2 FYEKMQ (reference sequence). The CDR3 runs to 13 residues. CDR3 amino acids: CASSSGHRETQYF. DNA of the CDR3: TGTGCCAGCAGCTCGGGACACCGCGAGACCCAGTACTTC.

The CDR3 region has the DNA TGTGCCAGCAGTTTGGAGTTCTACAATGAGCAGTTCTTC. Encoded protein: CASSLEFYNEQFF. This chain links TRBV27 with TRBJ2-1; D is unclear. This CDR3 has 13 amino acids. The germline CDR1 and CDR2 sequences are MNHEY and SMNVEV (reference sequence). V was clipped by 3 bases and J by 3 bases, with 6 bases between them.

This chain uses TRBV20-1 with TRBJ2-7; no definite D call. Trimming took 5 bases from V and 7 from J, leaving 12 bases between them. The CDR3 contains 11 residues. The germline CDR1 and CDR2 sequences are DFQATT and SNEGSKA (reference sequence). CDR3 region: CSALDRREQYF. The CDR3 DNA is TGCAGTGCTCTCGACCGGCGGGAGCAGTACTTC.

The chain joins TRBV18 to TRBJ1-1; D may be TRBD1 (6 bases). Germline V gives CDR1 KGHSH, CDR2 LQKENI. This CDR3 contains 16 residues. V was pared by 1 base and J by 5 bases, with 17 bases between. The CDR3 sequence: CASSPLNGGRTTEAFF. CDR3 nucleotides: TGTGCCAGCTCACCACTAAACGGGGGGCGGACAACTGAAGCTTTCTTT. Full variable domain (missing parts from reference TRBV18 and TRBJ1-1): NAGVMQNPRHLVRRRGQEARLRCSPMKGHSHVYWYRQLPEEGLKFMVYLQKENIIDESGMPKERFSAEFPKEGPSILRIQQVVRGDSAAYFCASSPLNGGRTTEAFFGQGTRLTVV.

This clone came up a few times. The chain recombines TRBV7-2 with TRBJ2-3; 8 positions match TRBD2. CDR1 SGHTA and CDR2 FQGNSA come from the germline V gene. V lost 1 base and J lost 2; bases outside the gene matches: 5. The CDR3 has 16 residues. CDR3 sequence reads: CASSLGVAGITDTQYF. The CDR3 DNA sequence: TGTGCCAGCAGCTTAGGTGTAGCGGGAATCACAGATACGCAGTATTTT. The full variable domain, completed using reference TRBV7-2 and TRBJ2-3, is GAGVSQSPSNKVTEKGKDVELRCDPISGHTALYWYRQSLGQGLEFLIYFQGNSAPDKSGLPSDRFSAERTGGSVSTLTIQRTQQEDSAVYLCASSLGVAGITDTQYFGPGTRLTVL.

Turning to this clone: The germline gene is not matched at one end of the junction; a read error may be the cause. The chain recombines TRBV5-6 with TRBJ2-7, with a tentative D call TRBD1 (5 bases). Germline V CDR1 and CDR2: SGHDT, YYEEEE. The CDR3 has 11 residues. The CDR3: CASSLGRTSSF. CDR3 DNA sequence: TGTGCCAGCAGCTTGGGCCGGACATCTTCCTTC.

This clone was observed a handful of times. The rearrangement joins TRBV5-1 to TRBJ1-1; the D gene is possibly TRBD1 (5 bases). Germline CDR1 SGHRS, CDR2 YFSETQ. The CDR3 sequence is 14 residues long. V lost 6 bases to trimming and J lost 3 bases, with 15 bases between them. The CDR3 sequence is CASNGGGMDTEAFF. The CDR3 DNA reads as TGCGCCAGCAACGGGGGTGGGATGGACACTGAAGCTTTCTTT.